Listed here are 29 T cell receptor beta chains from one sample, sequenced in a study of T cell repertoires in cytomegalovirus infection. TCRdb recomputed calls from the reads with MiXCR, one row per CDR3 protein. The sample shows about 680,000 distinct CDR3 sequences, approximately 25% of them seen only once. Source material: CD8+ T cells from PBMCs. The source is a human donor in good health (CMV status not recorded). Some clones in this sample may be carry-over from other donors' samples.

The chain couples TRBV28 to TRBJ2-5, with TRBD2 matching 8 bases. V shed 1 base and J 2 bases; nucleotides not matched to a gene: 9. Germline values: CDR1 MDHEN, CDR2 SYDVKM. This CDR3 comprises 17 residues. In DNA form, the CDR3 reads TGTGCCAGCAGTTTATCGACTAGCGTAAGCGCTCAAGAGACCCAGTACTTC. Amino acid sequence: CASSLSTSVSAQETQYF.

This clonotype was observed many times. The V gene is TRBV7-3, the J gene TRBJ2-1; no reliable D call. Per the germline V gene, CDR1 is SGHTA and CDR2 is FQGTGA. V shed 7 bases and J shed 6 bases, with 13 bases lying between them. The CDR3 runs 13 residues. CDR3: CASTSGRANEQFF. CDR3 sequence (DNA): TGTGCCAGCACCTCGGGCCGTGCCAATGAGCAGTTCTTC.

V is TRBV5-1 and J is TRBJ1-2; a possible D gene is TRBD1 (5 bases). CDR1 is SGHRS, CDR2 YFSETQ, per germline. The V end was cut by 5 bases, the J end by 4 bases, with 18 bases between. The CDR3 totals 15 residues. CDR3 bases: TGCGCCAGCAGACAAACCCTTACAGGATTCTATGGCTACACCTTC. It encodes CASRQTLTGFYGYTF.

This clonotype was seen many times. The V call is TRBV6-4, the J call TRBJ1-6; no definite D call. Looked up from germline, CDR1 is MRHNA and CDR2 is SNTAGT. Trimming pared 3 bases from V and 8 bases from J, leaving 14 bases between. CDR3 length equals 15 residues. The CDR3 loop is CASSEDSLWDSPLHF. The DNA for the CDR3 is TGTGCCAGCAGTGAGGACTCCCTGTGGGATTCACCCCTCCACTTT.

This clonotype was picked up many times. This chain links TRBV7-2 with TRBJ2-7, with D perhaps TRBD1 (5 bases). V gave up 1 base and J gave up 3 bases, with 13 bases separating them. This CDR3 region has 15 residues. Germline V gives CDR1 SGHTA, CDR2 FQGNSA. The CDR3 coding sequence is TGTGCCAGCAGCTTAGAGGCAGGGAAAGGCTACGAGCAGTACGTC. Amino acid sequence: CASSLEAGKGYEQYV.

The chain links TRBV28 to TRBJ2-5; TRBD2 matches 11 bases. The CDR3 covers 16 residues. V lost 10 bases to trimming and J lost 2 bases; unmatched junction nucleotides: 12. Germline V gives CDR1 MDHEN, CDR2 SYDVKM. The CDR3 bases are TGTGCCATCAACGGTGGTACTAGCGGGGGACAAGAGACCCAGTACTTC. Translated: CAINGGTSGGQETQYF.

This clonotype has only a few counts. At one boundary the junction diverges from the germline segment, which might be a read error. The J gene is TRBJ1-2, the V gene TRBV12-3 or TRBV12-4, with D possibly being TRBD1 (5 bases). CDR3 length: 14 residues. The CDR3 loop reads CAGSPKDIDYGYTF. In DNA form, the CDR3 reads TGTGCCGGCAGCCCCAAGGACATCGACTATGGCTACACCTTC.

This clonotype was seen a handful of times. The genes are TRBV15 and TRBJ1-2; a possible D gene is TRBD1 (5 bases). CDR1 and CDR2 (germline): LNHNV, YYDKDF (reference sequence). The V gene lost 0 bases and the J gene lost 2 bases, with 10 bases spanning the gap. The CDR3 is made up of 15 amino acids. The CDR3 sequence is CATSRELGANYGYTF. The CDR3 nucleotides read TGTGCCACCAGCAGAGAACTTGGGGCGAACTATGGCTACACCTTC.

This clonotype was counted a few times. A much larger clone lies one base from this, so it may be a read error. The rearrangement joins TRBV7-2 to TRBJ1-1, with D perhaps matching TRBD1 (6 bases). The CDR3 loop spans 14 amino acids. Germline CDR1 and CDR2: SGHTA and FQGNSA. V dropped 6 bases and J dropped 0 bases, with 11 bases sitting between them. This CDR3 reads CTSSKTGLNTEAFF. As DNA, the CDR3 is TGTACCAGCAGTAAGACAGGTCTGAACACTGAAGCTTTCTTT.

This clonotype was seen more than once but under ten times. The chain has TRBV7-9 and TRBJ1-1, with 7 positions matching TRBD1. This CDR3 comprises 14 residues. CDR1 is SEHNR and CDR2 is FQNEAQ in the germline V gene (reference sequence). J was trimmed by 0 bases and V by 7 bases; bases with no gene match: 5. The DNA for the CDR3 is TGTGCCAGCAACCAACAGGGGATGAACACTGAAGCTTTCTTT. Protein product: CASNQQGMNTEAFF.

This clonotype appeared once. The CDR3 DNA sequence: TGTGCCATCAGGACCCGGGACACCTCCTCCTACGAGCAGTACTTC. Protein sequence: CAIRTRDTSSYEQYF. The J gene is TRBJ2-7, the V gene TRBV10-3, with D possibly being TRBD1 (6 bases). This CDR3 has 15 amino acids. The V end lost 6 bases, the J end lost 0 bases, and 15 bases lay between the germline ends. CDR1 is ENHRY, CDR2 SYGVKD, per germline.

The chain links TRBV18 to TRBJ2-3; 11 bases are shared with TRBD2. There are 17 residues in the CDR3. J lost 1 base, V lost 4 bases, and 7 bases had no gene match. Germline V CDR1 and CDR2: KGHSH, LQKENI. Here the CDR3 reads CASSRGTSGPRTDTQYF. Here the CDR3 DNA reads TGTGCCAGCTCACGCGGGACTAGCGGCCCACGCACAGATACGCAGTATTTT.

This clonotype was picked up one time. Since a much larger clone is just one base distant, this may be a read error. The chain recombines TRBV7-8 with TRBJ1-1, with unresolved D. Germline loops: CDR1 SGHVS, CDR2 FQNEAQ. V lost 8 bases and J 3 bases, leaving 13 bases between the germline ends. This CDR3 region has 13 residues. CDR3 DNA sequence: TGTGCCAGCCGTGGACCTATGGACACTGAAGCTTTCTTT. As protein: CASRGPMDTEAFF.

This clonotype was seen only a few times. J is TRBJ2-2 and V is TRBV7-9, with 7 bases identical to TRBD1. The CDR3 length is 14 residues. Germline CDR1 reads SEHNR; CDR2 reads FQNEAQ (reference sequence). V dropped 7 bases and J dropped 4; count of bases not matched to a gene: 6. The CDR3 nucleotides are TGTGCCAGCACCCCGACAGGGCCCACCGGGGAGCTGTTTTTT. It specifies CASTPTGPTGELFF.

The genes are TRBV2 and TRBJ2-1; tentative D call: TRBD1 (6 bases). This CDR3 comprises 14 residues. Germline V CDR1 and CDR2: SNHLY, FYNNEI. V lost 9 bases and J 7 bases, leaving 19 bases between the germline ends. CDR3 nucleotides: TGTGCCAGTAGTCCTTCCCCTAGGGGGAATGAGCAGTTCTTC. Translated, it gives CASSPSPRGNEQFF.

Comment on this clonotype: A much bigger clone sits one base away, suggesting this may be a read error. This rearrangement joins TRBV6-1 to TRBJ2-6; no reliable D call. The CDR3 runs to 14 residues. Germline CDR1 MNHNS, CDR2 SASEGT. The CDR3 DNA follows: TGTGCCAGCAGTCCTCCGGCTGGGACCAACGTCCTGACTTTC. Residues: CASSPPAGTNVLTF.

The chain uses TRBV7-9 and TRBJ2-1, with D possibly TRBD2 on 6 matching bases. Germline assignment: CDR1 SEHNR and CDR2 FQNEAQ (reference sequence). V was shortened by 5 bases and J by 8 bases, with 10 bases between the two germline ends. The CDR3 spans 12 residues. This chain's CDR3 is CASSQWGDEQFF. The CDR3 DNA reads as TGTGCCAGCAGCCAATGGGGGGATGAGCAGTTCTTC.

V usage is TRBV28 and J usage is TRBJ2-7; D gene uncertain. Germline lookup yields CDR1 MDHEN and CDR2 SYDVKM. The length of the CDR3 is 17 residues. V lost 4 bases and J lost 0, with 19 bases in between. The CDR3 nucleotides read TGTGCCAGCAGTTCCACCCCCCCGAGGCTGGGCTCCTACGAGCAGTACGTC. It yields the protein CASSSTPPRLGSYEQYV.

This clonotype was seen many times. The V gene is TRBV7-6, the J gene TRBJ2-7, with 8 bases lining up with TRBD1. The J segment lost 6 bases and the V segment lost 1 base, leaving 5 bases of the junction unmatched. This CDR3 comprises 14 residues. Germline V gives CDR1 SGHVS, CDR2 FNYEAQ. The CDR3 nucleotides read TGTGCCAGCAGCTTAGGCCGACAGGGGCCCGAGCAGTACTTC. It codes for CASSLGRQGPEQYF.

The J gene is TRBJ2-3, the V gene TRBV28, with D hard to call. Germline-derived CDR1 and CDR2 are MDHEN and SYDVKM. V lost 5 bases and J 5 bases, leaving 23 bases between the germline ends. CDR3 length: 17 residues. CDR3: CASSLARTLISIDTQYF. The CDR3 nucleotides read TGTGCCAGCAGTCTCGCGAGGACCCTGATTTCGATAGATACGCAGTATTTT.

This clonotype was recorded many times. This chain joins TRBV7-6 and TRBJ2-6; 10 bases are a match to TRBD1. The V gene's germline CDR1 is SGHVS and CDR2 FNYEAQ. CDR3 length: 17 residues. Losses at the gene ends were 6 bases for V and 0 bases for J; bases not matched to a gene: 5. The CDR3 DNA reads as TGTGCCAGCAGGTCGGGACAGGGGTCCTCTGGGGCCAACGTCCTGACTTTC. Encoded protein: CASRSGQGSSGANVLTF.

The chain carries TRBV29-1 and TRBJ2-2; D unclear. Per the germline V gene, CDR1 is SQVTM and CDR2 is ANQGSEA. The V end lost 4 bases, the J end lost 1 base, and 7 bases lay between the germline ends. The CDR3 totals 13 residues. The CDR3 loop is CSVVRQNTGELFF. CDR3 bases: TGCAGCGTTGTAAGGCAGAACACCGGGGAGCTGTTTTTT.

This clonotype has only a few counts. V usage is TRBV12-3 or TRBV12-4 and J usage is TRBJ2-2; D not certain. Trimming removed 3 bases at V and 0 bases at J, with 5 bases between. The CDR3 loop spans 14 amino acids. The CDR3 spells CASSFKANTGELFF. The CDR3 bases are TGTGCCAGCAGTTTTAAGGCGAACACCGGGGAGCTGTTTTTT.

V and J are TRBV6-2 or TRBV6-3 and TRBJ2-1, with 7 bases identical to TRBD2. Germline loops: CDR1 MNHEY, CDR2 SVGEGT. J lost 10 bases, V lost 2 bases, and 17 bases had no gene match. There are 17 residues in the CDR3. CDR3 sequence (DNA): TGTGCCAGCAGTTACGGGGGGGGGTTAATCGGTTACGAAGAGCAGTTCTTC. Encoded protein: CASSYGGGLIGYEEQFF.

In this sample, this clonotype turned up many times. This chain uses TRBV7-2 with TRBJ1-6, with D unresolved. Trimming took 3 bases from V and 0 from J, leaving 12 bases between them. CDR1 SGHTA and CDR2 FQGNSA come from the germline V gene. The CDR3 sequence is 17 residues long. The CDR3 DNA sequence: TGTGCCAGCAGCTTTGACGGCAGAAGCTCCTATAATTCACCCCTCCACTTT. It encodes CASSFDGRSSYNSPLHF. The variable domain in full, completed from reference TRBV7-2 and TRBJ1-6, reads GAGVSQSPSNKVTEKGKDVELRCDPISGHTALYWYRQSLGQGLEFLIYFQGNSAPDKSGLPSDRFSAERTGGSVSTLTIQRTQQEDSAVYLCASSFDGRSSYNSPLHFGNGTRLTVT.

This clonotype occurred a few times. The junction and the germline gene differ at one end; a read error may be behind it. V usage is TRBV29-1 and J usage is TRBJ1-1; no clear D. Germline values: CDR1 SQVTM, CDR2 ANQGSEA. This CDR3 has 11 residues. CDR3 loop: CSVKDYTEAFF. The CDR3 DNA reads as TGCAGCGTTAAAGACTACACTGAAGCTTTCTTT. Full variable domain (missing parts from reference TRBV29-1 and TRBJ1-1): SAVISQKPSRDICQRGTSLTIQCQVDSQVTMMFWYRQQPGQSLTLIATANQGSEATYESGFVIDKFPISRPNLTFSTLTVSNMSPEDSSIYLCSVKDYTEAFFGQGTRLTVV.

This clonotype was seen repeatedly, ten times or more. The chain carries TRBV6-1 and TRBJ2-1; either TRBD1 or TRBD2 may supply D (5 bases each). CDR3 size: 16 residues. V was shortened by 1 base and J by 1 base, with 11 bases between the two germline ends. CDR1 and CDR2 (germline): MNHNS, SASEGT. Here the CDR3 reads CASSEGGAWSYNEQFF. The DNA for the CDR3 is TGTGCCAGCAGTGAAGGAGGGGCTTGGTCCTACAATGAGCAGTTCTTC.

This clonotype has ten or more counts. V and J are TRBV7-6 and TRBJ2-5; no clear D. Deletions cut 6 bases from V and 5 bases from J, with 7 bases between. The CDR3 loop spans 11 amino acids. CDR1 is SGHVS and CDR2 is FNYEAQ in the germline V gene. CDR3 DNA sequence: TGTGCCAGCAGGTTGAGGGAGACCCAGTACTTC. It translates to CASRLRETQYF. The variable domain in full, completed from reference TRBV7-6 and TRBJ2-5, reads GAGVSQSPRYKVTKRGQDVALRCDPISGHVSLYWYRQALGQGPEFLTYFNYEAQQDKSGLPNDRFSAERPEGSISTLTIQRTEQRDSAMYRCASRLRETQYFGPGTRLLVL.

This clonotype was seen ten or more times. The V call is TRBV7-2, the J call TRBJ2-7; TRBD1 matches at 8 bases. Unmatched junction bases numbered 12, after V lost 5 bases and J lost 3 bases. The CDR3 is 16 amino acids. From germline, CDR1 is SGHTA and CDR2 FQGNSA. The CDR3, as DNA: TGTGCCAGCAGCAACCTCGGGACAGGAAATGTCTACGAGCAGTACGTC. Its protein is CASSNLGTGNVYEQYV.